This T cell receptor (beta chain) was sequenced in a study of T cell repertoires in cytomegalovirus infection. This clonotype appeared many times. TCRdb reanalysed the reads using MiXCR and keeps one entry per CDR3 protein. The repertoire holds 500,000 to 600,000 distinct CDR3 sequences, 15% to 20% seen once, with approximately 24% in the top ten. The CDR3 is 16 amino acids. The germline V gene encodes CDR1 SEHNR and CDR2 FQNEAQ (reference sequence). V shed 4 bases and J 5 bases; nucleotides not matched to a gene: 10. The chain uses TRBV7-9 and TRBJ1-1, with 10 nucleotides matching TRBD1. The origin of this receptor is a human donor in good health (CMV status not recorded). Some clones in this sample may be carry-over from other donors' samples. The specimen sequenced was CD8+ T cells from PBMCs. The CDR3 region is CASSSTPEDRGTEAFF. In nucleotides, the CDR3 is TGTGCCAGCAGCTCCACCCCGGAGGACAGGGGGACTGAAGCTTTCTTT.